The clone carrying this T cell receptor (beta chain) was detected many times. Its specificity is unknown. The data originate from a study of T cells in Graves' hyperthyroidism and ophthalmopathy. Regarding the study as a whole: Most thyroid clonotypes expanded above 0.001 appeared in blood too. Ophthalmopathy could be told apart from stable hyperthyroidism with a 13 V-J model.

The CDR3 length is 15 residues. With 1 base removed from V and 2 bases from J, the gap between germline ends came to 13 bases. CDR1 is DFQATT and CDR2 is SNEGSKA in the germline V gene (reference sequence). Lactation, pregnancy, other autoimmune disease or uncontrolled infection led to exclusion of patients. It was RNA transcripts that yielded the amplified TCR beta CDR3 regions. Initially, a first-round RT-PCR of the TCR CDR3 employed the HTBI primer set. Via MiXCR, TCRdb re-called the multiplex PCR reads, giving one row per CDR3 protein. The table shows about 600,000 distinct CDR3 sequences, with roughly 16% occurring only once.

The chain combines TRBV20-1 with TRBJ2-3; D gene unclear. Source material: blood. The source is a woman aged 40 to 50 with Graves' ophthalmopathy. The CDR3 sequence is CSARVPHSATDTQYF. The CDR3 DNA reads TGCAGTGCTAGAGTTCCGCACTCCGCCACAGATACGCAGTATTTT.